Shown below are 13 T cell receptor beta chains from a single sample sequenced in a study of T cell responses to AZD1222 COVID-19 vaccine. Produced via immunoSEQ multiplex PCR; TCRdb's table is partial and in-frame only. The top ten hold 1.5% of the sample, which has around 130,000 clones, around 87% seen once. The sample in question was peripheral blood, obtained on day 0 of AZD1222 vaccination. Receptors originate from an adult in good health.

The chain is built from TRBV6-6 and TRBJ1-4; D is ambiguous. Trimming took off 6 bases at V and 8 bases at J, with 10 bases between the two ends. The germline V gene encodes CDR1 MNHNY and CDR2 SVGAGI (reference sequence). The CDR3 length is 12 residues. The CDR3 coding sequence is TGTGCCAGCAGCTCACGAGGGGAAAAACTGTTTTTT. Protein sequence: CASSSRGEKLFF.

The chain joins TRBV28 to TRBJ2-2; tentative D call: TRBD2 (6 bases). Trimming took off 5 bases at V and 5 bases at J, with 15 bases between the two ends. CDR3 size: 15 residues. Germline values: CDR1 MDHEN, CDR2 SYDVKM. Here the CDR3 DNA reads TGTGCCAGCAGTCCAAACAGTGGAGGGACCGGGGAGCTGTTTTTT. Its protein is CASSPNSGGTGELFF.

V is TRBV2 and J is TRBJ1-1, with a possible D match to TRBD1 (6 bases). CDR3 size: 14 residues. Deletions cut 4 bases from V and 7 bases from J, with 16 bases between. Germline V gene sequence: CDR1 SNHLY, CDR2 FYNNEI. The CDR3 sequence: CASSAEGGIGEAFF. CDR3 DNA: TGTGCCAGCAGTGCCGAGGGGGGGATTGGTGAAGCTTTCTTT.

The table lists this clone with a count of one. This chain links TRBV30 with TRBJ1-4, with TRBD1 matching over 7 bases. Germline CDR1 reads GTSNPN; CDR2 reads SVGIG (reference sequence). The CDR3 covers 14 residues. The V segment lost 3 bases and the J segment 7 bases; nucleotides outside the gene matches: 8. The CDR3 region has the DNA TGTGCCTGGAGCGCAGGGGGGAGCGGTGAAAAACTGTTTTTT. Amino acids: CAWSAGGSGEKLFF. Using reference TRBV30 and TRBJ1-4 for the parts outside the CDR3, the full variable domain is SQTIHQWPATLVQPVGSPLSLECTVEGTSNPNLYWYRQAAGRGLQLLFYSVGIGQISSEVPQNLSASRPQDRQFILSSKKLLLSDSGFYLCAWSAGGSGEKLFFGSGTQLSVL.

The chain uses TRBV4-3 and TRBJ2-4; 7 positions match TRBD2. V lost 1 base and J lost 3; bases outside the gene matches: 3. The CDR3 loop spans 15 amino acids. Germline V gives CDR1 LGHNA, CDR2 YSLEER. The CDR3 loop is CASSQGAGDKNIQYF. Here the CDR3 DNA reads TGCGCCAGCAGCCAAGGGGCGGGGGACAAAAACATTCAGTACTTC.

This clone was counted once. This CDR3 reads CASSFLGGSISSYEQYF. CDR3 DNA: TGCGCCAGCAGCTTTTTGGGGGGCTCTATTAGCTCCTACGAGCAGTACTTC. This chain links TRBV10-1 with TRBJ2-7, with D perhaps given as TRBD1 or TRBD2 (6 bases each). This CDR3 has 17 residues. The V end was cut by 6 bases, the J end by 0 bases, with 21 bases between. Germline loops: CDR1 WNHNN, CDR2 SYGVQD (reference sequence).

J is TRBJ1-6 and V is TRBV5-1; D not certain. The CDR3 length is 14 residues. CDR1 SGHRS and CDR2 YFSETQ come from the germline V gene. V was shortened by 2 bases and J by 6 bases, with 9 bases between the two germline ends. CDR3 residues: CASSFGDTNSPLHF. The CDR3 region has the DNA TGCGCCAGCAGCTTTGGAGACACTAATTCACCCCTCCACTTT.

The J gene is TRBJ2-7, the V gene TRBV5-1; D gene uncertain. CDR1 and CDR2 (germline): SGHRS, YFSETQ. This CDR3 contains 15 residues. Trimming cost V 0 bases and J 7 bases, with 17 bases left between them. CDR3 protein: CASSLGSGPGGEQYF. Written as DNA, the CDR3 is TGCGCCAGCAGCTTGGGCTCAGGACCCGGTGGAGAGCAGTACTTC. Variable domain in full (rest from reference TRBV5-1 and TRBJ2-7): KAGVTQTPRYLIKTRGQQVTLSCSPISGHRSVSWYQQTPGQGLQFLFEYFSETQRNKGNFPGRFSGRQFSNSRSEMNVSTLELGDSALYLCASSLGSGPGGEQYFGPGTRLTVT.

This chain joins TRBV18 and TRBJ2-7; tentatively, D is TRBD2 (6 bases). The CDR3 has 15 amino acids. The germline V gene has CDR1 KGHSH and CDR2 LQKENI. The ends were cut back, 0 bases at V and 4 bases at J, with 13 bases in the middle. CDR3 in DNA: TGTGCCAGCTCACCACCGGACGTGAGCGGGTACGAGCAGTACTTC. It yields the protein CASSPPDVSGYEQYF.

This chain joins TRBV7-8 and TRBJ1-5; D remains unclear. Germline V lookup: CDR1 SGHVS, CDR2 FQNEAQ. The CDR3 sequence is 16 residues long. The V gene lost 5 bases and the J gene lost 1 base, with 15 bases spanning the gap. The CDR3 is CASSRVRFSSNQPQHF. The CDR3 DNA sequence: TGTGCCAGCAGCCGAGTGAGGTTTTCGAGCAATCAGCCCCAGCATTTT.

This chain uses TRBV5-4 with TRBJ2-3; 11 nucleotides align to TRBD1. Germline V CDR1 and CDR2: SGHNT, YYREEE (reference sequence). The CDR3 contains 16 residues. Unmatched junction bases numbered 6, after V lost 4 bases and J lost 2 bases. The CDR3 spells CASSVGTGGYTDTQYF. The DNA of the CDR3 is TGTGCCAGCAGCGTCGGGACAGGGGGATACACAGATACGCAGTATTTT.

This chain joins TRBV10-3 and TRBJ2-7; possibly TRBD1 for D (8 bases). Germline V gives CDR1 ENHRY, CDR2 SYGVKD. The V gene lost 0 bases and the J gene lost 3 bases, with 12 bases spanning the gap. The CDR3 sequence is 15 residues long. The CDR3 sequence is CAISESNRGGYEQYF. The CDR3 DNA follows: TGTGCCATCAGTGAGTCTAACAGGGGGGGCTACGAGCAGTACTTC.

V gene TRBV3-1 (or the pseudogene TRBV3-2) combines with J gene TRBJ1-6; weak D call: TRBD1 (5 bases). V was pared by 2 bases and J by 5 bases, with 13 bases between. This CDR3 contains 16 residues. From germline, CDR1 is LGHDT and CDR2 YNNKEL (reference sequence). CDR3 DNA sequence: TGTGCCAGCAGCCAATACACCCGGGGGAATAATTCACCCCTCCACTTT. Translating gives CASSQYTRGNNSPLHF.